The next 13 T cell receptor beta chains were all read from a single sample in a study of regulatory T cells in long-lasting Graves disease. Specified time point: newly diagnosed GD, antithyroid drugs for less than 3 months. The TCR library was made from RNA extracted from PBMCs. Building the TCR beta libraries relied on iRepertoire HTBI primers, and CDR3 regions underwent Arm-PCR. In TCRdb, the multiplex PCR reads were re-called with MiXCR into one record per CDR3 protein. The sample has more than 450,000 distinct CDR3 sequences, about 16% seen once; the top ten hold approximately 12%. The sample was also linked to a second study, of T cells in Graves' hyperthyroidism and ophthalmopathy.

Material: peripheral blood mononuclear cells (PBMCs), obtained at new diagnosis, from a patient treated with antithyroid drugs. These receptors were obtained from a middle-aged man with Graves disease.

Details on this clonotype: This may be a read error: a much more frequent sequence differs by one nucleotide. The chain recombines TRBV20-1 with TRBJ2-1; no firm D call. The germline CDR1 and CDR2 sequences are DFQATT and SNEGSKA (reference sequence). Trimming took 3 bases from V and 9 from J, leaving 6 bases between them. This CDR3 contains 10 residues. CDR3 nucleotide sequence: TGCAGTGCTAGTCCCAGTGAGCAGTTCTTC. Translating gives CSASPSEQFF.

This clonotype was counted ten times or more. The chain links TRBV28 to TRBJ2-7; TRBD2 matches 7 bases. The CDR3 loop spans 15 amino acids. Germline V gene sequence: CDR1 MDHEN, CDR2 SYDVKM. J lost 3 bases, V lost 1 base, and 6 bases had no gene match. This CDR3 is CASSLSRGSSYEQYF. DNA of the CDR3: TGTGCCAGCAGTTTATCCCGCGGGAGTAGCTACGAGCAGTACTTC.

This clonotype was found many times. The V call is TRBV28, the J call TRBJ2-7, with D maybe TRBD1 (6 bases). CDR3 length: 14 amino acids. Germline V gene data show CDR1 as MDHEN and CDR2 as SYDVKM. Trimming stripped 7 bases from V and 3 bases from J, with 16 bases between. CDR3 in DNA: TGTGCCAGCATCGGGCAGGGGCGGAACTACGAGCAGTACTTC. Translated, it gives CASIGQGRNYEQYF.

The CDR3 region has the DNA TGCAGTGCTAGCCCCGGGATGGGTAAGAATCAGCCCCAGCATTTT. It translates to CSASPGMGKNQPQHF. This rearrangement joins TRBV20-1 to TRBJ1-5; D is unclear. The germline gives CDR1 DFQATT, CDR2 SNEGSKA (reference sequence). The CDR3 has 15 amino acids. The ends were cut back, 3 bases at V and 4 bases at J, with 16 bases in the middle.

This clonotype turned up a few times. The CDR3 region has the DNA TGCGCCAGCAGCCATGTACCGGGACAGGGGGTTCAGCCCCAGCATTTT. Translating gives CASSHVPGQGVQPQHF. The chain has TRBV4-1 and TRBJ1-5; 11 nucleotides match TRBD1. Looked up from germline, CDR1 is MGHRA and CDR2 is YSYEKL. V was pared by 3 bases and J by 6 bases, with 7 bases of the junction left unmatched. The CDR3 is 16 amino acids.

In this sample, this clonotype turned up a few times. The J gene is TRBJ2-3, the V gene TRBV18; perhaps TRBD2 as D (6 bases). CDR3 length: 17 amino acids. V was trimmed by 0 bases and J by 2 bases, leaving 15 bases between them. The germline V gene has CDR1 KGHSH and CDR2 LQKENI. CDR3 in DNA: TGTGCCAGCTCACCACCGGCGACAGCGGGTGTCACAGATACGCAGTATTTT. Translating it yields CASSPPATAGVTDTQYF.

This clonotype was counted only a few times. J is TRBJ2-3 and V is TRBV7-6; TRBD2 matches 9 bases. After removal of 4 bases from V and 7 bases from J, the junction contained 21 bases not matched to a gene. The CDR3 extends over 19 amino acids. CDR1 and CDR2 (germline): SGHVS, FNYEAQ. This chain's CDR3 is CASSSPAGGPGDHSNTQYF. For the CDR3, the DNA is TGTGCCAGCAGCTCCCCGGCGGGAGGGCCGGGTGACCACTCGAATACGCAGTATTTT.

This clonotype came up many times. CDR3: CASSSPRGLASSTDTQYF. CDR3 DNA sequence: TGTGCCAGCAGTTCTCCCCGGGGACTAGCTTCTAGCACAGATACGCAGTATTTT. The V gene is TRBV27, the J gene TRBJ2-3; 9 nucleotides match TRBD2. Per germline, CDR1 MNHEY and CDR2 SMNVEV (reference sequence). The CDR3 sequence is 18 residues long. With 4 bases clipped from V and 0 bases from J, the junction kept 11 bases outside the gene matches.

J is TRBJ1-2 and V is TRBV19; 11 positions match TRBD1. V lost 4 bases, J lost 4 bases, and 5 bases stayed unmatched. CDR3 size: 15 residues. Germline CDR1 is LNHDA and CDR2 is SQIVND (reference sequence). CDR3 residues: CASSTGQGAGYGYTF. The DNA for the CDR3 is TGTGCCAGTAGTACCGGACAGGGGGCAGGCTATGGCTACACCTTC.

This clonotype was observed at least ten times. This chain joins TRBV7-8 and TRBJ2-3; 7 positions match TRBD1. The CDR3 loop spans 14 amino acids. From germline, CDR1 is SGHVS and CDR2 FQNEAQ. V lost 6 bases and J lost 3; bases outside the gene matches: 6. In DNA form, the CDR3 reads TGTGCCAGCAGTTATGGGACAGATACAGATACGCAGTATTTT. Its protein is CASSYGTDTDTQYF.

The chain carries TRBV19 and TRBJ2-1; 10 nucleotides agree with TRBD2. V lost 6 bases, J lost 4 bases, and 6 bases stayed unmatched. Germline V gene data show CDR1 as LNHDA and CDR2 as SQIVND (reference sequence). The CDR3 runs 15 residues. The CDR3: CASRTTSGPYNEQFF. Here the CDR3 DNA reads TGTGCCAGTAGGACGACTAGCGGGCCTTACAATGAGCAGTTCTTC.

This clonotype was picked up many times. The gene calls are TRBV28 and TRBJ2-7; 10 bases agree with TRBD1. The CDR3 has 13 residues. Germline trimming cut 6 bases from V and 4 bases from J; bases unmatched to any gene: 3. Germline CDR1 and CDR2: MDHEN and SYDVKM. The CDR3 spells CASSGDRGYEQYF. CDR3 bases: TGTGCCAGCAGCGGGGACAGGGGATACGAGCAGTACTTC.

There are many counts of this clonotype. This rearrangement joins TRBV11-2 to TRBJ2-1, with 9 bases aligning to TRBD2. This CDR3 comprises 13 residues. The ends lost 6 bases at V and 7 bases at J; junction bases unmatched: 4. CDR1 and CDR2 (germline): SGHAT, FQNNGV. The CDR3 nucleotides are TGTGCCAGCAGGTTTAGCGGGAGAAATGAGCAGTTCTTC. It codes for CASRFSGRNEQFF. The whole variable domain, remainder taken from reference TRBV11-2 and TRBJ2-1, is EAGVAQSPRYKIIEKRQSVAFWCNPISGHATLYWYQQILGQGPKLLIQFQNNGVVDDSQLPKDRFSAERLKGVDSTLKIQPAKLEDSAVYLCASRFSGRNEQFFGPGTRLTVL.